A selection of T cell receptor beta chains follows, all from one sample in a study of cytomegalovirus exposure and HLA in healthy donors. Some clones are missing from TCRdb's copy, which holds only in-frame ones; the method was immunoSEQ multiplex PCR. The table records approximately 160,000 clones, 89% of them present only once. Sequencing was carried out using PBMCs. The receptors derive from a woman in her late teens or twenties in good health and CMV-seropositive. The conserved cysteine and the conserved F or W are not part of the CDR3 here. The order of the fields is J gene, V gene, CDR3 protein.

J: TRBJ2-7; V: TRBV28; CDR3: ASSSRLEVLHEQY
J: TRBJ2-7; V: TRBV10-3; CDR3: AISGLAGGPGQNEQY
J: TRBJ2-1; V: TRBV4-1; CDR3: ASSRIQGAREQF
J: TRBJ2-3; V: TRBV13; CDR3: ASSTRAGGGTDTQY
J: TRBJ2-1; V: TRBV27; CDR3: ASSFRSGRDYNEQF
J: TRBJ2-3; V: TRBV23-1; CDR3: ASSRGCGTDTQY
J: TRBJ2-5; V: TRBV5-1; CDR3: ASSFGLGSSEETQY
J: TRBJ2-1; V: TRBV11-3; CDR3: ASSLEGLLNNEQF
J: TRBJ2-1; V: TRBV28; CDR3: ASSSGTGTYNEQF
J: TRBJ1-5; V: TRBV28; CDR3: ASSLGTGGYQPQH
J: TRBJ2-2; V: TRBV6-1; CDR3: ASSEAGAYTGELF
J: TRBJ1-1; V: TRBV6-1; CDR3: ASSEGTRGAEAF
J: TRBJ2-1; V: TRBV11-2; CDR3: ASSLVLDRVDNEQF
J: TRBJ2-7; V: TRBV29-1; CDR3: STQGQGFSEQY
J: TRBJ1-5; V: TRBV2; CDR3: ASSGELYSNQPQH
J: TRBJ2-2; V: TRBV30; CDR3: AWSGGSPGGELF
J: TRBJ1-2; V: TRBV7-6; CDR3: ASSLAPGGSDGYT
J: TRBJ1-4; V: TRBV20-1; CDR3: SASINEKLF
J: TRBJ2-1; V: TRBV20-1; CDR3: SARVINEQF
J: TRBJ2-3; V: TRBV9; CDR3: ASSALAGEGDTQY
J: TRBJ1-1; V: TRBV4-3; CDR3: ASSQDGTGYTEAF
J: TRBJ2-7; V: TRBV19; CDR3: ASSINGQGTEQY
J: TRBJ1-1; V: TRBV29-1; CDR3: SVLPDLGDTEAF
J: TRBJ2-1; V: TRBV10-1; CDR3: ASSEGLADRSSYNEQF
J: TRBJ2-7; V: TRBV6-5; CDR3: ASSYPPDRVGEQY
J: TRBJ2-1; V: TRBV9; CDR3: ASSVAGYRGNEQF
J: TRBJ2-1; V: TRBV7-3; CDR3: ASSPTSGRPNEQF
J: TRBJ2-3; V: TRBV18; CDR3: ASSSYTDTQY
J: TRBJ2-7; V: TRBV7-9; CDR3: ASSSSGQGPLYEQY
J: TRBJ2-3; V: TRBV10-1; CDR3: ASSPSTDTQY
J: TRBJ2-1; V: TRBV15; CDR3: ATSRGLGLAGVGNEQF
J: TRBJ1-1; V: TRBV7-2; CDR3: ASSLLTGLNTEAF